Each of the 9 T cell receptor beta chains below was sequenced from the same sample in a study of blood T cell repertoires in COVID-19. Using immunoSEQ multiplex PCR, the repertoire was profiled, and TCRdb retains in-frame clones only, with some absent. The sample has about 250,000 clones; around 83% are singletons. The sequenced material came from peripheral blood. The source is a man older than 75 with acute or convalescent COVID-19.

The rearrangement joins TRBV15 to TRBJ2-1, with 10 bases lining up with TRBD2. V was clipped by 6 bases and J by 5 bases; unmatched bases: 16. CDR3 length: 18 amino acids. In germline, CDR1 is LNHNV, CDR2 YYDKDF (reference sequence). The CDR3 DNA is TGTGCCACCAGTGGGCTAGCGGGAGATACCAGAAGACACAATGAGCAGTTCTTC. This translates into CATSGLAGDTRRHNEQFF.

The rearrangement joins TRBV5-1 to TRBJ2-7; the match to TRBD2 covers 7 bases. The CDR3 totals 16 residues. Losses at the gene ends were 1 base for V and 0 bases for J; bases not matched to a gene: 7. Germline V gene lookup returns CDR1 SGHRS and CDR2 YFSETQ. The chain's CDR3 is CASSLSERGSSYEQYF. CDR3 DNA sequence: TGCGCCAGCAGCTTGTCAGAGCGGGGTAGCTCCTACGAGCAGTACTTC.

The chain couples TRBV6-5 to TRBJ2-1; D unclear. Germline V gene lookup returns CDR1 MNHEY and CDR2 SVGAGI. CDR3 length equals 15 residues. V gave up 0 bases and J gave up 1 base, with 7 bases separating them. The CDR3 loop reads CASSYSYESYNEQFF. CDR3 coding DNA: TGTGCCAGCAGTTACTCCTACGAATCCTACAATGAGCAGTTCTTC.

The chain recombines TRBV5-4 with TRBJ2-2; possible D gene TRBD1, 6 bases. V was clipped by 4 bases and J by 2 bases, with 12 bases between them. CDR1 and CDR2 (germline): SGHNT, YYREEE (reference sequence). The CDR3 spans 15 residues. The CDR3 nucleotides read TGTGCCAGCAGCCAGGACAGATTAAACACCGGGGAGCTGTTTTTT. Protein product: CASSQDRLNTGELFF. Full variable domain (rest looked up from reference TRBV5-4 and TRBJ2-2): ETGVTQSPTHLIKTRGQQVTLRCSSQSGHNTVSWYQQALGQGPQFIFQYYREEENGRGNFPPRFSGLQFPNYSSELNVNALELDDSALYLCASSQDRLNTGELFFGEGSRLTVL.

This sequence joins TRBV27 and TRBJ1-5; D gene unclear. Trimming took off 2 bases at V and 6 bases at J, with 5 bases between the two ends. Germline CDR1 and CDR2: MNHEY and SMNVEV (reference sequence). The CDR3 has 12 amino acids. The CDR3 protein is CASSLLGQPQHF. In DNA, the CDR3 is TGTGCCAGCAGTTTACTAGGTCAGCCCCAGCATTTT.

The chain carries TRBV7-9 and TRBJ2-7, with TRBD1 identical over 7 bases. The CDR3 is made up of 15 amino acids. CDR1 and CDR2 from the germline V gene are SEHNR and FQNEAQ (reference sequence). Unmatched junction bases numbered 16, after V lost 2 bases and J lost 12 bases. CDR3 amino acids: CASSLLSPDRERLYF. Here the CDR3 DNA reads TGTGCCAGCAGCTTACTTAGCCCTGACAGGGAGAGATTGTACTTC.

This chain links TRBV18 with TRBJ2-1; D not certain. Per germline, CDR1 KGHSH and CDR2 LQKENI. V lost 2 bases, J lost 0 bases, and 11 bases lay in between. The CDR3 runs to 16 residues. CDR3 residues: CASSPSYSSSYNEQFF. CDR3 DNA sequence: TGTGCCAGCTCACCATCCTATAGTAGCTCCTACAATGAGCAGTTCTTC.

This chain joins TRBV9 and TRBJ1-4; TRBD1 is a possible D gene (6 bases). CDR3 length: 17 amino acids. Germline CDR1 is SGDLS and CDR2 is YYNGEE. Between the trimmed V and J ends, which lost 4 bases and 3 bases, there was a span of 19 bases. CDR3 in amino acids: CASSLGGGLSPNEKLFF. The CDR3 DNA reads TGTGCCAGCAGCTTAGGGGGAGGACTATCACCTAATGAAAAACTGTTTTTT.

This clone was detected only once. Other DNA sequences in the sample encode the same CDR3. V and J are TRBV19 and TRBJ1-5, with D possibly TRBD1 on 5 matching bases. The CDR3 consists of 14 residues. The ends were cut back, 1 base at V and 5 bases at J, with 9 bases in the middle. Germline-derived CDR1 and CDR2 are LNHDA and SQIVND (reference sequence). CDR3 amino acids: CASSIAGTYQPQHF. CDR3 nucleotides: TGTGCCAGTAGTATAGCCGGGACTTATCAGCCCCAGCATTTT.